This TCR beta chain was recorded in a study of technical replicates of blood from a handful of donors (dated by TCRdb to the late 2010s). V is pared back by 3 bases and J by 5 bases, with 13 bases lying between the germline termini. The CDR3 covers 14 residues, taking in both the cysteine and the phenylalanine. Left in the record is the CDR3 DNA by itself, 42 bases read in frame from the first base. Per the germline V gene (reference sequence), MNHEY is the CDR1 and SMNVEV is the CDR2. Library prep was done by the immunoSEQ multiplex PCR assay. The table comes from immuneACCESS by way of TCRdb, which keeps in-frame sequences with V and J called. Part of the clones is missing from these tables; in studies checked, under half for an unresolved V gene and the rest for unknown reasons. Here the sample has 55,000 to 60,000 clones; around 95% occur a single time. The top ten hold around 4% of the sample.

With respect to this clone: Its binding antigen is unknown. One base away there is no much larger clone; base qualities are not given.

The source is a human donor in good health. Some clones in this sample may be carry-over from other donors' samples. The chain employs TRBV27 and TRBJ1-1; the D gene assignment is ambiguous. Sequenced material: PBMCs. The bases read TGTGCCAGCAGTTTGATGGGGTCGGGGACTGAAGCTTTCTTT. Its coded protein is CASSLMGSGTEAFF.